This is a list of T cell receptor beta chains from one sample in a study of radiotherapy plus CTLA-4 blockade in lung cancer. Method: immunoSEQ multiplex PCR; TCRdb's copy keeps in-frame clones and lacks some. The sample carries 50,000 to 65,000 clones, around 80% recorded once. This specimen consisted of peripheral blood, obtained from a patient treated with radiotherapy plus ipilimumab. These TCRs come from a human donor with non-small cell lung cancer who had a partial response to radiotherapy plus ipilimumab. The CDR3 runs from the conserved cysteine through the conserved F or W. D genes are given only for firm matches. Not every row has a clone size; where given, it reads once, few, many or a size class.

DNA	CDR3	size	V	D	J
TGTGCCAGCAGCAAATCTCGGGCAGGGGGCAATTCACCCCTCCACTTT	CASSKSRAGGNSPLHF	.	TRBV21-1	.	TRBJ1-6
TGTGCCAGCAGCCCCCGGACTGGCACAGATACGCAGTATTTT	CASSPRTGTDTQYF	.	TRBV9	.	TRBJ2-3
TGTGCCAGCAGCTTGGGCCCCTATAGCAATCAGCCCCAGCATTTT	CASSLGPYSNQPQHF	.	TRBV5-4	.	TRBJ1-5
TGTGCCAGCAGCCCCCCACAGGGGGGGCACGAGCAGTACTTC	CASSPPQGGHEQYF	once	TRBV7-2	.	TRBJ2-7
TGTGCCAGCAGCTCCAGGGTAGGTAAGGACACTGAAGCTTTCTTT	CASSSRVGKDTEAFF	.	TRBV7-9	.	TRBJ1-1
TGTGCCAGCAGCCTGGGACAGGGGGGTACGTGGGGCTACACCTTC	CASSLGQGGTWGYTF	once	TRBV5-4	TRBD1	TRBJ1-2
TGTGCCAGCAGCTTAGGCGGGCAGGGTGTTGGGAATTCACCCCTCCACTTT	CASSLGGQGVGNSPLHF	.	TRBV13	.	TRBJ1-6
TGTGCCAGCAGTTTCCAGCGGCCCGGGGGGGGTGAGCAGTTCTTC	CASSFQRPGGGEQFF	.	TRBV27	TRBD2	TRBJ2-1
TGTGCCAGCAGCTTAATAGACAATCAGCCCCAGCATTTT	CASSLIDNQPQHF	.	TRBV7-2	.	TRBJ1-5
TGTGCCAGCAGCTTCGCCCTAGCCCCCTCGGGTAATGAGCAGTTCTTC	CASSFALAPSGNEQFF	few	TRBV7-2	.	TRBJ2-1
TGTGCCGAAGGGGAGGGGGGCCGCATTGGCGGGGAGCTGTTTTTT	CAEGEGGRIGGELFF	.	TRBV7-2	.	TRBJ2-2
TGTGCCAGCAGCTTAGGCAAACAGCGGTTCTACCAAGAGACCCAGTACTTC	CASSLGKQRFYQETQYF	once	TRBV11-1	.	TRBJ2-5
TGTGCCAGCAGCCAAGGGGACGGGGGGCGAACTGAAGCTTTCTTT	CASSQGDGGRTEAFF	.	TRBV4-2	.	TRBJ1-1
TGTGCCAGCAGTGAATGGGGACTGACGATGAATGAAAAACTGTTTTTT	CASSEWGLTMNEKLFF	.	TRBV6-1	.	TRBJ1-4
TGTGCCAGCAGCTTAGATCCGGGGGGCCTTAGTAGAGATACGCAGTATTTT	CASSLDPGGLSRDTQYF	.	TRBV7-2	.	TRBJ2-3
TGTAGCGGCCGGGGGAAGGTGTGCTACGAGCAGTACTTC	CSGRGKVCYEQYF	.	TRBV11-2	.	TRBJ2-7
TGTGCCAGCAGCCGCCTCAGGGGGAGCTCCTACGAGCAGTACTTC	CASSRLRGSSYEQYF	.	TRBV11-1	TRBD1	TRBJ2-7
TGTGCCAGCAGCTTAGTCGGGACTAGCGGGGACAGCGAGCAGTTCTTC	CASSLVGTSGDSEQFF	.	TRBV7-2	TRBD2	TRBJ2-1
TGTGCCAGCAGTTACCGAGCGGGCTGGGTGCGGGAGACCCAGTACTTC	CASSYRAGWVRETQYF	.	TRBV7-6	.	TRBJ2-5
TGTGCCAGCAGTGCCGGGACAGGACTCCTCCATGGCTACACCTTC	CASSAGTGLLHGYTF	.	TRBV6-1	TRBD1	TRBJ1-2
TGTGCCAGCAGTTCCGGGACAGGGGTCACCGGGGAGCTGTTTTTT	CASSSGTGVTGELFF	few	TRBV6-1	TRBD1	TRBJ2-2
TGTGCCAGCAGCTTAGCGGGGGGGCAGTACAATGAGCAGTTCTTC	CASSLAGGQYNEQFF	.	TRBV11-3	TRBD2	TRBJ2-1
TGTGCCAGCTCTGATTTAAGGGGGTTTCCACGGCAGTTCTTC	CASSDLRGFPRQFF	.	TRBV7-9	.	TRBJ2-1
TGTGCCAGTAAGGCTCAGGCAGGGGCTTACAATGAGCAGTTCTTC	CASKAQAGAYNEQFF	.	TRBV19	.	TRBJ2-1